This entry is about one TCR beta chain. The data were obtained in a study of blood T cell repertoires in COVID-19. Study at large: Nucleic acid was either cDNA or gDNA, and it came from T cells, B-cell-depleted T cells, or PBMCs.

Sequencing was performed with immunoSEQ multiplex PCR; in TCRdb, only in-frame clones are kept and a portion is missing. Of approximately 200,000 clones listed, 70% to 80% are singletons. V gave up 4 bases and J gave up 2 bases, with 11 bases separating them. This CDR3 region has 15 residues. Germline CDR1 and CDR2: MNHEY and SMNVEV (reference sequence). The V call is TRBV27, the J call TRBJ1-4; D not resolved. Sequencing used peripheral blood. The clonotype was recovered from a woman between 45 and 60 years old with acute or convalescent COVID-19. DNA for the CDR3: TGTGCCAGCAGTTCCCTCGGGAGGACTAATGAAAAACTGTTTTTT. It codes for CASSSLGRTNEKLFF.